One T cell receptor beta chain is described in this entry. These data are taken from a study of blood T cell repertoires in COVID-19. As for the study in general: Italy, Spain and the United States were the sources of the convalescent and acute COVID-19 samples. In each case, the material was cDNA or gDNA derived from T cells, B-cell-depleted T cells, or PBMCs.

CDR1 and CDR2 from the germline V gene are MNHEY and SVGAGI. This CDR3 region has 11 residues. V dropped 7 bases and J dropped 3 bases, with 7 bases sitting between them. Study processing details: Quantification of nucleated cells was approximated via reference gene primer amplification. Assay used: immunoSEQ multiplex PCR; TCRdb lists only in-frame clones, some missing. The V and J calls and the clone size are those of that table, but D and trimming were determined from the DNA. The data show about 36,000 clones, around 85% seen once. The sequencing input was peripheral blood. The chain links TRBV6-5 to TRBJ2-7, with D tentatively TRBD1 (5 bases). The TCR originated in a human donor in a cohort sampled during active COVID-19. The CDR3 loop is CASTGNYEQYF. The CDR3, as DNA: TGTGCCAGCACAGGGAACTACGAGCAGTACTTC.